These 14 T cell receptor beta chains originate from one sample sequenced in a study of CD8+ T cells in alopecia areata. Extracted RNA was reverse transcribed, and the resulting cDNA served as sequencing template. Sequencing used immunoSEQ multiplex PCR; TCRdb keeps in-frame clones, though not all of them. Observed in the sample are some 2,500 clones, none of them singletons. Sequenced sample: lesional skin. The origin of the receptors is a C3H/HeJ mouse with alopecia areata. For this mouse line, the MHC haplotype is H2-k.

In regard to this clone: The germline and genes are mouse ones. The covered CDR3 bases are TGCACCTGCAGTGCAGAGGACAATTTCCAACTA. The encoded protein is CTCSAEDNFQL. The complete CDR3 protein is CTCSAEDNFQLEVFF. The V call is TRBV1, the J call TRBJ1-1; D perhaps matches TRBD1 (5 bases). The read gets to within 4 residues of the CDR3 end, and the germline J gene fills in the rest. Germline values: CDR1 NSQYPW, CDR2 LRSPGD (reference sequence). The CDR3 consists of 15 residues.

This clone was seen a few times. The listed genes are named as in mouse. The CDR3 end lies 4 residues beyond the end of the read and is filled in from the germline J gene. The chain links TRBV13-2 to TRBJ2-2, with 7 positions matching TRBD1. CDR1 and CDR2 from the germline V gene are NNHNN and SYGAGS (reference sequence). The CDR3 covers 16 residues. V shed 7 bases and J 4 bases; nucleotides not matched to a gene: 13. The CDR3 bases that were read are TGTGCCAGCAGTATAGGGGACAGAGAAGGCACCGGG. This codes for CASSIGDREGTG. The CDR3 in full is CASSIGDREGTGQLYF.

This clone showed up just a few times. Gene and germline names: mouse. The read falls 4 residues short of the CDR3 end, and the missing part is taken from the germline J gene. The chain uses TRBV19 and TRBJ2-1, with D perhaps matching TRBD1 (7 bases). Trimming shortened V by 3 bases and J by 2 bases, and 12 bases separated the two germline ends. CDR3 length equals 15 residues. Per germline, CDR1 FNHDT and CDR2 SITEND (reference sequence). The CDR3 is CASSNCRGDYAEQFF. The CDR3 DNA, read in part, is TGTGCCAGCAGTAATTGCAGGGGGGACTATGCT.

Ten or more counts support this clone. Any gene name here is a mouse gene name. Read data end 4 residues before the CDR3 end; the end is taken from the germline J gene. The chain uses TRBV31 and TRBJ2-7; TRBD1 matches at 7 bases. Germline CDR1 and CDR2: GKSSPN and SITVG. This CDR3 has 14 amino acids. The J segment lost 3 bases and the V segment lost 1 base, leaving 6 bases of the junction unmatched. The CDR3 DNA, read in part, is TGTGCCTGGAGTCCGACCGGGACAGACTAT. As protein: CAWSPTGTDY. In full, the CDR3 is CAWSPTGTDYEQYF.

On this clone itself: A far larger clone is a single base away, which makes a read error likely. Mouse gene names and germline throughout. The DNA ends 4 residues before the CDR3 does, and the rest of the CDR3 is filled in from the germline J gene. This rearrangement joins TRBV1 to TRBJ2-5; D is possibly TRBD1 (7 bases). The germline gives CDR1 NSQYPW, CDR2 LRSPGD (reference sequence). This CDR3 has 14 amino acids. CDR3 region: CTCSAGEGADTQYF. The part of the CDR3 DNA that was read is TGCACCTGCAGTGCGGGCGAGGGGGCGGAC.

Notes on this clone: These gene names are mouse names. The part of the CDR3 DNA that was read is TGTGCCAGCAGCTACAAGAACTCC. This sequence encodes CASSYKNS. The CDR3 as a whole reads CASSYKNSDYTF. This sequence joins TRBV4 and TRBJ1-2, with unresolved D. The sequenced fragment ends 4 residues before the CDR3 boundary, so the rest is inferred from the germline J gene. The V end lost 3 bases, the J end lost 2 bases, and 4 bases lay between the germline ends. Germline CDR1 and CDR2: LGHDT and YNNKQL (reference sequence). The CDR3 runs to 12 residues.

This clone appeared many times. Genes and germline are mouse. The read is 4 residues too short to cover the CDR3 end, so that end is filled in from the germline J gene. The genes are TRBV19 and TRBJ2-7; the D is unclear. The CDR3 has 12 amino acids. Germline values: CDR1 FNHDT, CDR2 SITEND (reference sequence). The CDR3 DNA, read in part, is TGTGCCAGCAGTGATCGCAGATAT. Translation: CASSDRRY. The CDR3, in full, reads CASSDRRYEQYF.

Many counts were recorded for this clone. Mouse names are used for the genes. The CDR3 loop is CASKGDSAETLYF. CDR3 DNA, as far as it was read: TGTGCCAGCAAGGGGGACAGTGCAGAA. The V call is TRBV14, the J call TRBJ2-3; TRBD1 is a possible D gene (6 bases). The CDR3 goes on 4 residues after the read ends, and that part is filled in from the germline J gene. V lost 6 bases, J lost 0 bases, and 8 bases lay in between. The CDR3 contains 13 residues. Germline assignment: CDR1 SGHDT and CDR2 FRDEAV.

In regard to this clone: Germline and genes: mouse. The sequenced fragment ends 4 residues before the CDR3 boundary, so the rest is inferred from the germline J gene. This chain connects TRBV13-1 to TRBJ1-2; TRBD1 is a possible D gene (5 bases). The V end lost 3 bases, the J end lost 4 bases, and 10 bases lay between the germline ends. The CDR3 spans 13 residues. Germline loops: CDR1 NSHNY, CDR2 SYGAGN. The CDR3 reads CASSGRGGSDYTF. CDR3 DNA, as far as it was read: TGTGCCAGCAGTGGGAGGGGTGGCTCC.

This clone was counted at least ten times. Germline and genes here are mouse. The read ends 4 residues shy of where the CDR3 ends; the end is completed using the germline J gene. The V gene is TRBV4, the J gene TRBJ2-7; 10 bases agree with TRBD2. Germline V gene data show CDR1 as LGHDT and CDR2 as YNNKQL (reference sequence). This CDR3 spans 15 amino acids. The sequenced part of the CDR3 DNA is TGTGCCAGCAGCCCCGACTGGGGGGTGTCTTAT. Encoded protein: CASSPDWGVSY. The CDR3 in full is CASSPDWGVSYEQYF.

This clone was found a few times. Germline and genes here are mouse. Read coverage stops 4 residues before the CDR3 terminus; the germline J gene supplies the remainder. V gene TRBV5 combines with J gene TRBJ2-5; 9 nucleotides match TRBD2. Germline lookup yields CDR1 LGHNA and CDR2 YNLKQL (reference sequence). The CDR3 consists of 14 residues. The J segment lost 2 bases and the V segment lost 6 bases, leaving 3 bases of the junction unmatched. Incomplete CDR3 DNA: TGTGCCAGCAGTATGGGGGGGCGCCAAGAC. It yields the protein CASSMGGRQD. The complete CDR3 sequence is CASSMGGRQDTQYF.

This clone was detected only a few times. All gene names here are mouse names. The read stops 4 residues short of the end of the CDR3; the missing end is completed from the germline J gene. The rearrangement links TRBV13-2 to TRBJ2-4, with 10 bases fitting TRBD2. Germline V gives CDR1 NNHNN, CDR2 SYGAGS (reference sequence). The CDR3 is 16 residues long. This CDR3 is CASGDLLGGRENTLYF. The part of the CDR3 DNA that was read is TGTGCCAGCGGTGATCTCCTGGGGGGGCGAGAAAAC.

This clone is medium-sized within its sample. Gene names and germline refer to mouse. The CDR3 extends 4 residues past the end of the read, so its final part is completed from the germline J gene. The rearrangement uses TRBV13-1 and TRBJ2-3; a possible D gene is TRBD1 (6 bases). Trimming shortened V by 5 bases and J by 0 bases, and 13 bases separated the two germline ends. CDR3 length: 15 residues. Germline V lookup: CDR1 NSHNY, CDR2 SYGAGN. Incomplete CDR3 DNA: TGTGCCAGCAGGGGTCTCGACAGGAGTGCAGAA. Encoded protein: CASRGLDRSAE. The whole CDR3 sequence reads CASRGLDRSAETLYF.

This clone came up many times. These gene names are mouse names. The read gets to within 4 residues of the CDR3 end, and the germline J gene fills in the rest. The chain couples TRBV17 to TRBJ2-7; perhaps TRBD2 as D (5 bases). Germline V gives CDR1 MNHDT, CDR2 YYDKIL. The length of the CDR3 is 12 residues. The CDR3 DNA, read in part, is TGTGCTAGCAGTAGAATGGGGTAT. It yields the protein CASSRMGY. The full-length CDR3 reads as CASSRMGYEQYF.